The clone carrying this T cell receptor (beta chain) was seen at least ten times. Antigen specificity is unknown. The record originates from a study of human T cells and chemical hapten exposure. Points from the study as a whole: Expanded TCRs grouped into significantly more large CDR3 similarity clusters than controls produced.

Germline CDR1 and CDR2: MNHEY and SMNVEV (reference sequence). V lost 2 bases to trimming and J lost 6 bases, with 11 bases between them. This CDR3 spans 13 amino acids. Time point described: pre-sensitization, week 0. The treatment is: therapeutic diphenylcyclopropenone sensitization with weekly scalp DPC. TCRdb reanalysed the RACE reads using MiXCR and keeps one entry per CDR3 protein. The repertoire holds 85,000 to 100,000 distinct CDR3 sequences, with 10% to 11% as singletons. The sequencing here drew on whole blood, taken in connection with sensitization to the hapten diphenylcyclopropenone (DPC). This sequence originates from a woman aged 55-70 years with alopecia areata. Some clones in this sample may be carry-over from other donors' samples. The J gene is TRBJ2-7, the V gene TRBV27; possibly TRBD1 for D (5 bases). This CDR3 reads CASSLSRVTEQYF. The CDR3 DNA sequence: TGTGCCAGCAGTTTAAGCAGGGTTACCGAGCAGTACTTC.